This passage covers 17 T cell receptor beta chains from one sample sequenced in a study of blood T cell repertoires in COVID-19. Only in-frame clones appear in the TCRdb table, and some are missing; sequencing was by immunoSEQ multiplex PCR. The sample yields fewer than 350,000 clones, 80% to 90% seen once. Sequences were obtained from peripheral blood. The source of these receptors is a woman between 50 and 59 years old who had recovered from COVID-19.

This clone was detected only a few times. This chain joins TRBV20-1 and TRBJ1-2; no firm D call. Germline CDR1 reads DFQATT; CDR2 reads SNEGSKA (reference sequence). V was cut by 3 bases and J by 4 bases, with 9 bases left in between. CDR3 size: 12 residues. CDR3 region: CSASEAAYGYTF. The CDR3 bases are TGCAGTGCTAGTGAGGCGGCCTATGGCTACACCTTC.

J is TRBJ1-1 and V is TRBV19; no clear D. V lost 5 bases and J lost 3, with 13 bases in between. Germline CDR1 is LNHDA and CDR2 is SQIVND (reference sequence). CDR3 length equals 14 residues. The CDR3 region is CASSARWRDTEAFF. CDR3 sequence (DNA): TGTGCCAGTAGTGCGCGGTGGCGGGACACTGAAGCTTTCTTT.

The chain joins TRBV7-2 to TRBJ2-3, with a possible D match to TRBD2 (5 bases). V lost 5 bases and J 7 bases, leaving 16 bases between the germline ends. Germline V gives CDR1 SGHTA, CDR2 FQGNSA. The CDR3 runs to 14 residues. For the CDR3, the DNA is TGTGCCAGCAGCCTAGGTCCCACGGGGAATACGCAGTATTTT. Encoded protein: CASSLGPTGNTQYF.

This clone is a singleton in its sample. One end of the junction does not line up with germline, which may come from a read error. V and J are TRBV18 and TRBJ1-1; D ambiguous. This CDR3 has 13 amino acids. Looked up from germline, CDR1 is KGHSH and CDR2 is LQKENI. The CDR3 nucleotides are TGTGCCAGCTCACCCCTAATGAACGCTGAAGCTTTCTTT. Translating it yields CASSPLMNAEAFF.

The chain employs TRBV4-1 and TRBJ2-5; no reliable D call. V was cut by 2 bases and J by 5 bases, with 12 bases left in between. Per the germline V gene, CDR1 is MGHRA and CDR2 is YSYEKL. CDR3 length: 14 amino acids. CDR3 DNA: TGCGCCAGCAGCCAACTACGGGTGTCGGAGACCCAGTACTTC. This sequence encodes CASSQLRVSETQYF.

The CDR3 DNA follows: TGTGCCAGCAGCCCGTGGGAGCCAGGTGAGCAGTTCTTC. This sequence encodes CASSPWEPGEQFF. The chain couples TRBV7-2 to TRBJ2-1; possibly TRBD2 for D (5 bases). Germline CDR1 reads SGHTA; CDR2 reads FQGNSA. The V gene lost 5 bases and the J gene lost 9 bases, with 14 bases spanning the gap. This CDR3 is 13 amino acids long.

The chain is built from TRBV29-1 and TRBJ2-3, with TRBD2 as a possible D gene (6 bases). Trimming cost V 3 bases and J 6 bases, with 10 bases left between them. Germline CDR1 SQVTM, CDR2 ANQGSEA. This CDR3 has 12 amino acids. CDR3 region: CSVDPREDTQYF. The DNA for the CDR3 is TGCAGCGTTGACCCCCGGGAGGATACGCAGTATTTT.

The gene calls are TRBV25-1 and TRBJ2-5, with D tentatively TRBD1 (6 bases). There are 14 residues in the CDR3. CDR1 is MGHDK and CDR2 is SYGVNS in the germline V gene. V was cut by 4 bases and J by 5 bases, with 14 bases left in between. The CDR3 DNA reads as TGTGCCAGCAGTGCCCTGACAGGCGTGGAGACCCAGTACTTC. This translates into CASSALTGVETQYF.

The chain recombines TRBV3-1 (or the pseudogene TRBV3-2) with TRBJ2-1, with 7 nucleotides matching TRBD1. CDR1 and CDR2 from the germline V gene are LGHDT and YNNKEL (reference sequence). The CDR3 spans 14 residues. With V trimmed by 4 bases and J by 6 bases, 6 bases remained unmatched. CDR3 nucleotides: TGTGCCAGCAGCCTGGGGAACAGGGGCAATGAGCAGTTCTTC. Translating gives CASSLGNRGNEQFF.

V gene TRBV10-3 combines with J gene TRBJ1-2; 8 nucleotides align to TRBD1. The V and J ends lost 7 bases and 0 bases, in that order; junction bases with no gene match: 4. The CDR3 totals 14 residues. CDR1 is ENHRY, CDR2 SYGVKD, per germline. Here the CDR3 reads CAITGDRSNYGYTF. CDR3 DNA sequence: TGTGCCATCACCGGGGACAGGTCTAACTATGGCTACACCTTC.

The chain carries TRBV6-4 and TRBJ1-2; 7 bases line up with TRBD1. Looked up from germline, CDR1 is MRHNA and CDR2 is SNTAGT. With 4 bases clipped from V and 3 bases from J, the junction kept 8 bases outside the gene matches. The CDR3 is 15 amino acids. Here the CDR3 DNA reads TGTGCCAGCAGTGCCGGGACAGCCGCCCACTATGGCTACACCTTC. Its protein product is CASSAGTAAHYGYTF.

Only a few counts were recorded for this clone. The chain joins TRBV19 to TRBJ2-1, with TRBD2 matching over 10 bases. The CDR3 runs to 16 residues. V lost 5 bases to trimming and J lost 8 bases; unmatched junction nucleotides: 12. Germline CDR1 and CDR2: LNHDA and SQIVND (reference sequence). This CDR3 reads CASSLGLAGDSHEQFF. The CDR3 DNA reads as TGTGCCAGTAGTTTGGGGCTAGCGGGAGATAGCCATGAGCAGTTCTTC.

Remarks on this clone: Other DNA sequences within the sample encode an identical CDR3. The chain is built from TRBV5-4 and TRBJ2-5; maybe TRBD1 (5 bases). Trimming stripped 1 base from V and 3 bases from J, with 7 bases between. Germline loops: CDR1 SGHNT, CDR2 YYREEE (reference sequence). This CDR3 is built from 13 residues. CDR3 sequence: CASSLTGEETQYF. CDR3 bases: TGTGCCAGCAGCTTGACAGGAGAAGAGACCCAGTACTTC. The whole variable domain, filled in from reference TRBV5-4 and TRBJ2-5, reads ETGVTQSPTHLIKTRGQQVTLRCSSQSGHNTVSWYQQALGQGPQFIFQYYREEENGRGNFPPRFSGLQFPNYSSELNVNALELDDSALYLCASSLTGEETQYFGPGTRLLVL.

The V gene is TRBV4-3, the J gene TRBJ2-2; 11 positions agree with TRBD2. Germline CDR1 and CDR2: LGHNA and YSLEER. With V trimmed by 4 bases and J by 0 bases, 1 base remained unmatched. CDR3 length: 16 amino acids. In nucleotides, the CDR3 is TGCGCCAGCAGCCCACTAGCGGGAGCGAACACCGGGGAGCTGTTTTTT. Its protein is CASSPLAGANTGELFF.

The gene calls are TRBV3-1 (or the pseudogene TRBV3-2) and TRBJ2-2, with a weak D call TRBD1 (5 bases). Between the trimmed V and J ends, which lost 6 bases and 1 base, there was a span of 9 bases. Germline CDR1 and CDR2: LGHDT and YNNKEL (reference sequence). The CDR3 sequence is 14 residues long. The CDR3 sequence is CASRGRGNTGELFF. The CDR3 DNA sequence: TGTGCCAGCAGGGGTAGGGGGAACACCGGGGAGCTGTTTTTT.

This rearrangement joins TRBV5-1 to TRBJ1-1; D uncertain. The germline V gene encodes CDR1 SGHRS and CDR2 YFSETQ. V shed 1 base and J shed 7 bases, with 14 bases lying between them. The CDR3 spans 14 residues. The CDR3 loop reads CASSLFTSAGEAFF. The CDR3 coding sequence is TGCGCCAGCAGCTTGTTTACTAGTGCAGGTGAAGCTTTCTTT.

The chain has TRBV12-3 or TRBV12-4 and TRBJ2-1, with a possible D match to TRBD1 (6 bases). The CDR3 consists of 12 residues. With 5 bases removed from V and 10 bases from J, the gap between germline ends came to 12 bases. The CDR3 spells CASSPDRGEQFF. CDR3 DNA sequence: TGTGCCAGCAGTCCGGACAGAGGCGAGCAGTTCTTC.